What follows are 2 T cell receptor beta chains derived from one specimen sequenced in a study of long-term antiretroviral therapy in people with HIV. immunoSEQ v3.0 was run at survey level. Clones were read by immunoSEQ multiplex PCR, and TCRdb kept only the in-frame ones, dropping some. The data contain more than 20,000 clones, about four fifths of them singletons. Sequenced material: unsorted PBMCs, taken 0.3 years after starting antiretroviral therapy. The source is a man aged 50-60 years with HIV.

The V gene is TRBV4-3, the J gene TRBJ2-5, with D perhaps TRBD2 (6 bases). Trimming removed 0 bases from V and 5 bases from J, with 16 bases in between. The CDR3 sequence is 16 residues long. CDR1 is LGHNA and CDR2 is YSLEER in the germline V gene. This CDR3 reads CASSQDLPRGVETQYF. CDR3 DNA: TGCGCCAGCAGCCAAGATCTTCCGCGGGGAGTGGAGACCCAGTACTTC.

The V and J genes are TRBV14 and TRBJ2-7, with D unresolved. V lost 4 bases and J 5 bases, leaving 9 bases between the germline ends. The CDR3 spans 12 residues. Germline assignment: CDR1 SGHDN and CDR2 FVKESK. CDR3 protein: CASSPGWNEQYF. The DNA of the CDR3 is TGTGCCAGCAGCCCTGGGTGGAACGAGCAGTACTTC.